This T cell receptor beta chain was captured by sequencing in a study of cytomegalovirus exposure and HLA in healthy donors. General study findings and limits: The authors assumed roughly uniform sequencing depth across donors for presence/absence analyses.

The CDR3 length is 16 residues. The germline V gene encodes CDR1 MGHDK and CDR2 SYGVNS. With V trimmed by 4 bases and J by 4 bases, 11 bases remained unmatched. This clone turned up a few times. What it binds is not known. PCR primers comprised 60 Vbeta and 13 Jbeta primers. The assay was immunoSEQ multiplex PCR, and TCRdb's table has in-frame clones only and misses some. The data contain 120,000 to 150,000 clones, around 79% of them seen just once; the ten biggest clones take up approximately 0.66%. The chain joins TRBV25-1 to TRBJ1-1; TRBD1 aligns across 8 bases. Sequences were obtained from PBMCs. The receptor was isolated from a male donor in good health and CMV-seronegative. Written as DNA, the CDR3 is TGTGCCAGCAGTGCTGCCGGACAGGGTATGGGCACTGAAGCTTTCTTT. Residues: CASSAAGQGMGTEAFF.